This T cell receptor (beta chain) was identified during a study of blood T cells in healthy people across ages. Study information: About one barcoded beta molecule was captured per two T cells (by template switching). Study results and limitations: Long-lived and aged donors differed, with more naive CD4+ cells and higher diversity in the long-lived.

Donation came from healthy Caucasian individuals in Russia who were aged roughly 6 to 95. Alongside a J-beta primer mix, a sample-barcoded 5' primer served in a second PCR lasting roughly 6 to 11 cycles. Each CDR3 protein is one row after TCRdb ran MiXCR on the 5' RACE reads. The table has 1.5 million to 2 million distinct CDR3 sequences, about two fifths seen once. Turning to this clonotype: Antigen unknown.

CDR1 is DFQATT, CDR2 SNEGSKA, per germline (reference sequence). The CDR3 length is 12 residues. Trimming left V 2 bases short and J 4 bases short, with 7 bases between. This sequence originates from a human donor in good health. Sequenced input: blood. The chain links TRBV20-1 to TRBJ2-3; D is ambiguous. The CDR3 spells CSARNIADTQYF. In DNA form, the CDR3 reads TGCAGTGCTAGAAACATAGCAGATACGCAGTATTTT.